This is a list of T cell receptor beta chains from one sample in a study of shared clonotypes between healthy human individuals. TCRdb's copy holds only in-frame clones and misses some; the assay was immunoSEQ multiplex PCR. The sample records roughly 1 million clones, approximately 80% being singletons. The specimen was memory CD4+ T cells from PBMCs. The receptors were gathered from a man aged 18 to 35 in good health. Some clones in this sample may be carry-over from other donors' samples. CDR3s include the opening cysteine and the closing phenylalanine or tryptophan. Where a row states a size, it is once, few, many or the class of an expanded clone; other rows omit it.

clone size | J gene | V gene | CDR3 protein
. | TRBJ2-3 | TRBV11-3 | CASSLGPAGSTDTQYF
. | TRBJ2-5 | TRBV6-6 | CATTLAGGVATQYF
. | TRBJ2-7 | TRBV6-5 | CASSSGGSLREQYF
. | TRBJ2-5 | TRBV29-1 | CSVVRDRLQETQYF
. | TRBJ2-7 | TRBV28 | CASSPLGLEQYF
few | TRBJ1-2 | TRBV29-1 | CSVEGDGGRRNYGYTF
. | TRBJ2-7 | TRBV6-5 | CASRYSGGTSYEQYF
. | TRBJ2-1 | TRBV18 | CASSPRGTSGGSFRNEQFF
. | TRBJ2-1 | TRBV18 | CASSLFRENEQFF
. | TRBJ2-5 | TRBV6-1 | CASSETSGRGWAETQYF
. | TRBJ1-5 | TRBV4-3 | CASRRGGVGQPQHF
. | TRBJ2-7 | TRBV5-1 | CASSLNSFYEQYF
. | TRBJ2-1 | TRBV5-4 | CASSPAPGQTIHNEQFF
few | TRBJ2-3 | TRBV5-1 | CASSLSAGSTDTQYF
. | TRBJ1-5 | TRBV28 | CASSEGTHSNQPQHF
few | TRBJ1-2 | TRBV5-1 | CASSLGGTGTTHYGYTF
. | TRBJ1-3 | TRBV5-4 | CASSLSWSSGNTIYF
. | TRBJ2-7 | TRBV19 | CASSIRQGSLAEQYF
. | TRBJ2-1 | TRBV4-2 | CASSRGPNNEQFF
. | TRBJ2-1 | TRBV2 | CASKGGSYNEQFF
. | TRBJ2-1 | TRBV25-1 | CASRQGGVGEQFF
. | TRBJ1-2 | TRBV6-1 | CASHRDRNYGYTF
. | TRBJ1-2 | TRBV28 | CASSLGTGAYYGYTF
. | TRBJ1-1 | TRBV7-8 | CASSPHRGNTEAFF
once | TRBJ2-7 | TRBV2 | CASNLADEQYF
once | TRBJ1-2 | TRBV28 | CASTPFGDGYTF
. | TRBJ2-3 | TRBV2 | CASSPQGTDTQYF
. | TRBJ2-7 | TRBV18 | CASSPVAGRGSSYEQYF
. | TRBJ1-1 | TRBV7-2 | CASSPGRRGRGTEAFF
. | TRBJ2-1 | TRBV7-2 | CASSPLIQVNEQFF
. | TRBJ2-7 | TRBV11-1 | CASSLALWTKGEQYF
. | TRBJ2-2 | TRBV9 | CASSATGDGELFF
. | TRBJ1-1 | TRBV30 | CAWSPLDLEAFF
. | TRBJ2-7 | TRBV6-6 | CASSSGGYHEQYF
. | TRBJ2-5 | TRBV29-1 | CSADPFQGREETQYF
few | TRBJ2-7 | TRBV6-4 | CAIKERISYEQYF